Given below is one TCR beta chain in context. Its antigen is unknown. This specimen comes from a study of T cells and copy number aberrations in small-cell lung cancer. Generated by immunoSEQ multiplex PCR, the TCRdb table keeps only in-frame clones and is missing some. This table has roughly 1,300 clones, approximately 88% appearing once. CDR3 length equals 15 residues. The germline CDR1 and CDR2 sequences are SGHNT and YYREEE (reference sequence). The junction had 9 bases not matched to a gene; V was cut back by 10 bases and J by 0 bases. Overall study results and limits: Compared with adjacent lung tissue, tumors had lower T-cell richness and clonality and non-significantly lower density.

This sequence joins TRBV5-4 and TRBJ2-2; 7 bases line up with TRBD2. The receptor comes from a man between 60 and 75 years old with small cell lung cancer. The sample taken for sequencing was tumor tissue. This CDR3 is CALSRGRANTGELFF. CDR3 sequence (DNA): TGTGCCCTATCCCGAGGGAGGGCGAACACCGGGGAGCTGTTTTTT.